The rows below give T cell receptor beta chains drawn from one sample of a study of blood T cell repertoires in COVID-19. Profiled with immunoSEQ multiplex PCR; TCRdb holds only in-frame clones, not every one. The table has fewer than 200,000 clones, around nine tenths seen once. Sequenced input: peripheral blood. The receptor set was obtained from a man aged 40-49 years with active or convalescent COVID-19. CDR3s include the opening cysteine and the closing phenylalanine or tryptophan. The order of the fields is CDR3 DNA, CDR3 protein, V gene, D gene, J gene, clone size. D genes are given only for firm matches. Clone size is not always given. Where it is, it says once, few, many or a class for expanded clones.

TGTGCCAGCAGCTTAGGGGGCGGTTCACCCCTCCACTTT,CASSLGGGSPLHF,TRBV7-3,.,TRBJ1-6,.
TGTGCCAGCAGCTTAATTGCGGAGACCCAGTACTTC,CASSLIAETQYF,TRBV11-3,.,TRBJ2-5,.
TGTGCCAGCAGCAAGGACAGGGACTACGAGCAGTACTTC,CASSKDRDYEQYF,TRBV5-6,TRBD1,TRBJ2-7,.
TGCGCCAGCAGTTCGCCGAATACAAGGGGGACCTATGGCTACACCTTC,CASSSPNTRGTYGYTF,TRBV23-1,.,TRBJ1-2,.
TGTGCCACCAGTGATGGGGACAGCTCTGGAAACACCATATATTTT,CATSDGDSSGNTIYF,TRBV24-1,TRBD1,TRBJ1-3,.
TGTGCCTGGTCCCTAGCGTCCTACAATGAGCAGTTCTTC,CAWSLASYNEQFF,TRBV30,.,TRBJ2-1,.
TGCGCCAGCAGCCTAACAGGGGCCGGTGGCTACACCTTC,CASSLTGAGGYTF,TRBV4-1,TRBD1,TRBJ1-2,.
TGTGCCAGCAGCCGGACAGGGAGGAATGAAAAACTGTTTTTT,CASSRTGRNEKLFF,TRBV3-1/TRBV3-2,TRBD1,TRBJ1-4,.
TGTGCCAGCAGTTTAACTAACAGGGGGTTTAGCGACGAGCAGTACTTC,CASSLTNRGFSDEQYF,TRBV27,TRBD1,TRBJ2-7,.
TGTGCCTGGAGTGTGGGGCAGGATTCACCCCTCCACTTT,CAWSVGQDSPLHF,TRBV30,.,TRBJ1-6,.
TGCGCCAGCAGTTCCGATAGGAGGGAGTCCTACGAGCAGTACTTC,CASSSDRRESYEQYF,TRBV5-1,.,TRBJ2-7,.
TGTGCCAGCAGCCAAGTTCTACACCAAGAGACCCAGTACTTC,CASSQVLHQETQYF,TRBV4-2,.,TRBJ2-5,.
TGTGCCAGCAGCTCCAGGACAGTAACAACTAATGAAAAACTGTTTTTT,CASSSRTVTTNEKLFF,TRBV5-5,.,TRBJ1-4,.
TGTGCCACCAGCAGACACAGGGGGTTCAATGAGCAGTTCTTC,CATSRHRGFNEQFF,TRBV15,TRBD1,TRBJ2-1,.
TGTGCCAGCTCACCACGGCTGGCAGGGGGGACGTACGAGCAGTACTTC,CASSPRLAGGTYEQYF,TRBV18,.,TRBJ2-7,.
TGTGCCAGCAGCTTGGCCGTGTGGCGTTATGGGCTTAATGAAAAACTGTTTTTT,CASSLAVWRYGLNEKLFF,TRBV5-8,.,TRBJ1-4,few
TGTGCCAGCAGTGAAGGGCTAGCGGAGGGAGATACGCAGTATTTT,CASSEGLAEGDTQYF,TRBV2,TRBD2,TRBJ2-3,.
TGTGCCAGCAGTTACCGCATCTTGGACACCTCTGGAAACACCATATATTTT,CASSYRILDTSGNTIYF,TRBV6-2/TRBV6-3,.,TRBJ1-3,few
TGTGCCAGCAGTTCCCCCCTCCCAGGTTCCGAGCAGTACTTC,CASSSPLPGSEQYF,TRBV28,.,TRBJ2-7,.
TGTGCCAGCTCACCTTTACAGGGGATGAACACTGAAGCTTTCTTT,CASSPLQGMNTEAFF,TRBV18,TRBD1,TRBJ1-1,.
TGCAGCGCGGCGCGGGGAACGAATGAAAAACTGTTTTTT,CSAARGTNEKLFF,TRBV29-1,.,TRBJ1-4,.
TGTGCCAGCAGCCGGGGGGGAGCGGGGGAAGAGCAGTACTTC,CASSRGGAGEEQYF,TRBV7-2,TRBD2,TRBJ2-7,.
TGTGCCTGGGAAGGCGGGGGGGGCGCTACGCAGTATTTT,CAWEGGGGATQYF,TRBV30,TRBD2,TRBJ2-3,.
TGTGCCAGCAGTTCGCCCTACGATACGCAGTATTTT,CASSSPYDTQYF,TRBV7-2,.,TRBJ2-3,.
TGTGCCAGCTCACCGACGGGGAGTTTTAGAAACAATGAGCAGTTCTTC,CASSPTGSFRNNEQFF,TRBV18,.,TRBJ2-1,.
TGTGCCAGCAGCCCCGGACAGGAAGCTTTCTTT,CASSPGQEAFF,TRBV4-2,.,TRBJ1-1,.
TGTGCTAGCAGCGCCACAGGACTAGCCGGGGAGCTGTTTTTT,CASSATGLAGELFF,TRBV7-7,TRBD2,TRBJ2-2,.
TGTGCCTGGATGGGCCTGGGTTTGGCTGGAAACACCATATATTTT,CAWMGLGLAGNTIYF,TRBV30,.,TRBJ1-3,.
TGTGCCAGCAGTAGAGGAGGGGTCAGTACAGATACGCAGTATTTT,CASSRGGVSTDTQYF,TRBV9,.,TRBJ2-3,.
TGTGCCAGCAGTTTCGGGGGATCTGGCTACACCTTC,CASSFGGSGYTF,TRBV6-2/TRBV6-3,.,TRBJ1-2,.
TGTGCCAGCAGCTCTAAAGGGGCGGGGAACTACGAGCAGTACTTC,CASSSKGAGNYEQYF,TRBV6-6,.,TRBJ2-7,once
TGCGCCAGCAGCCCTGGGCCCTATGGCTACACCTTC,CASSPGPYGYTF,TRBV5-1,.,TRBJ1-2,.
TGTGCCAGCGGGGGGGAATACAATGAGCAGTTCTTC,CASGGEYNEQFF,TRBV12-3/TRBV12-4,TRBD2,TRBJ2-1,.
TGTGCCAGCAGCTTAGCCAAGCGGGGGAGCCCAGATACGCAGTATTTT,CASSLAKRGSPDTQYF,TRBV7-6,TRBD2,TRBJ2-3,.
TGTGCCAGCAGTTTTTCCAGGGGCACTGAAGCTTTCTTT,CASSFSRGTEAFF,TRBV12-3/TRBV12-4,.,TRBJ1-1,.
TGTGCCAGCAGCCCGCAAATCGAGTCCCCCCTCCACTTT,CASSPQIESPLHF,TRBV5-8,.,TRBJ1-6,.
TGTGCCAGCAGCTTGCCGGGGACAGATACGCAGTATTTT,CASSLPGTDTQYF,TRBV5-4,.,TRBJ2-3,.
TGTGCCAGCAGACCGGGACTTCAGTCCTACGAGCAGTACTTC,CASRPGLQSYEQYF,TRBV6-5,.,TRBJ2-7,few
TGTGCCAGCAGTTTTCCCAGGGGGCAGGGTGGCTACACCTTC,CASSFPRGQGGYTF,TRBV28,TRBD1,TRBJ1-2,.
TGTGCCAGCAGTGACGAGGGGGCGAAGGACACGCAGTATTTT,CASSDEGAKDTQYF,TRBV6-1,TRBD1,TRBJ2-3,.
TGTGCCATCAGTGAAGAGGGGGTTGCTAGAAATGAGCAGTTCTTC,CAISEEGVARNEQFF,TRBV10-3,.,TRBJ2-1,once
TGTGCCAGCTTCGGACAGGCGAACACCGGGGAGCTGTTTTTT,CASFGQANTGELFF,TRBV19,TRBD1,TRBJ2-2,.
TGTGCCAGTGGGCCCTTTGGAGAAAAACTGTTTTTT,CASGPFGEKLFF,TRBV19,.,TRBJ1-4,.
TGTGCCAGCAGCTTAGATCTGCGGGACGAGCAGTACTTC,CASSLDLRDEQYF,TRBV7-9,.,TRBJ2-7,.
TGTGCCAGCAGTCAGGGCATCTATGGCTACACCTTC,CASSQGIYGYTF,TRBV5-6,.,TRBJ1-2,.
TGTGCCAGCAGCGTAGCCGCAACTAATGAAAAACTGTTTTTT,CASSVAATNEKLFF,TRBV9,.,TRBJ1-4,.
TGTGCCAGCAGCCCGGGACAGGGGTTGCTGCCCCAGCATTTT,CASSPGQGLLPQHF,TRBV7-2,TRBD1,TRBJ1-5,.
TGCGCCAGCAGCTTGGGGGCTAGCGGGGGAACCTACGAGCAGTACTTC,CASSLGASGGTYEQYF,TRBV5-1,TRBD2,TRBJ2-7,.
TGTGCCAGCAGCGGGCAGGCCTACGAGCAGTACTTC,CASSGQAYEQYF,TRBV5-8,.,TRBJ2-7,few
TGCGCCAGCATTCCGGAAGGAGGGGAGAAAGCTAACTATGGCTACACCTTC,CASIPEGGEKANYGYTF,TRBV23-1,.,TRBJ1-2,once